This T cell receptor beta chain was observed in a study of T cells in localized non-small cell lung cancer. Repertoires were generated with immunoSEQ multiplex PCR, while TCRdb's copy carries only in-frame clones and drops some. The sample consists of about 78,000 clones, 70% to 90% of them appearing once. V was shortened by 4 bases and J by 0 bases, with 20 bases between the two germline ends. Per the germline V gene, CDR1 is SGHTS and CDR2 is YDEGEE. This CDR3 is built from 18 residues. Study outcomes and limitations: Longer overall survival was associated with a higher density of T cells in the blood. Because researchers sequenced only one region of the tumor, heterogeneity is still possible.

Concerning this clone itself: The target antigen is unknown. This may be a read error: a much more frequent sequence differs by one nucleotide.

The receptor was derived from a man between 40 and 70 years old with stage I lung adenocarcinoma. The chain has TRBV5-8 and TRBJ2-1; the D gene is possibly TRBD2 (5 bases). Sequencing used peripheral blood, obtained before any cancer treatment. The CDR3 here is CASSQEWASSDSYNEQFF. The CDR3 DNA reads as TGTGCCAGCAGCCAAGAATGGGCTAGCAGCGACTCCTACAATGAGCAGTTCTTC.